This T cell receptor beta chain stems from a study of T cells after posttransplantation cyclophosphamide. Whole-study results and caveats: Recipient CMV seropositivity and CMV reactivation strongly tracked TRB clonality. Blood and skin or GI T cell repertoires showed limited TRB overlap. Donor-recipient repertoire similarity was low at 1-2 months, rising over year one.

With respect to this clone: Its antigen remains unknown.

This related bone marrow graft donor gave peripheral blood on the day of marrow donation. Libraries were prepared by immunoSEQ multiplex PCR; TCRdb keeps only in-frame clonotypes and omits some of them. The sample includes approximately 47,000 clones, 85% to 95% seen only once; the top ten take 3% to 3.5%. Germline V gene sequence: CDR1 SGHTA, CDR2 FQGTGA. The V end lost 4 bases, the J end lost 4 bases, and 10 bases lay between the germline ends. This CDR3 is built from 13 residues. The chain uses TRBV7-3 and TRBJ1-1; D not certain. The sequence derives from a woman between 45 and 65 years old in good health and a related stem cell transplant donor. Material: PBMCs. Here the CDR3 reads CASSSQWSTEAFF. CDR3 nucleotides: TGTGCCAGCAGCTCCCAGTGGTCCACTGAAGCTTTCTTT.